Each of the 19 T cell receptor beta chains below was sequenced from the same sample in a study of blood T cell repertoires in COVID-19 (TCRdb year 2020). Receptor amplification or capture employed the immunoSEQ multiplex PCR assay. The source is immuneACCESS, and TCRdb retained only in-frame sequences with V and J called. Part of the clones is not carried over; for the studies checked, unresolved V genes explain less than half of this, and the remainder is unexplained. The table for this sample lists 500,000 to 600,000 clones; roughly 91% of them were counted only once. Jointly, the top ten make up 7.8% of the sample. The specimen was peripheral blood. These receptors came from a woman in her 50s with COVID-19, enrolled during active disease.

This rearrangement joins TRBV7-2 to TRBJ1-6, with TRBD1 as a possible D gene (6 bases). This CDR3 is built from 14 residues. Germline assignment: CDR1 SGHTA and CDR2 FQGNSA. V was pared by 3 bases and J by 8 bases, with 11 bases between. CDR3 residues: CASSLGGAYSPLHF. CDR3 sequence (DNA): TGTGCCAGCAGCTTGGGGGGGGCATATTCACCCCTCCACTTT.

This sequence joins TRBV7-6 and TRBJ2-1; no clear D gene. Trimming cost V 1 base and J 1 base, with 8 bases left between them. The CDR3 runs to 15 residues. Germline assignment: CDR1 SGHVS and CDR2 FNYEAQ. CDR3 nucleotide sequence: TGTGCCAGCAGCTTAGTGCTAGATTCCTACAATGAGCAGTTCTTC. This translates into CASSLVLDSYNEQFF.

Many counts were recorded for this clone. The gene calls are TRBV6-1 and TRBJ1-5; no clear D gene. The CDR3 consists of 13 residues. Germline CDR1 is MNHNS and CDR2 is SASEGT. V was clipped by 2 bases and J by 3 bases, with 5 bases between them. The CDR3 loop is CASSEQVNQPQHF. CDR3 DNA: TGTGCCAGCAGTGAACAGGTCAATCAGCCCCAGCATTTT.

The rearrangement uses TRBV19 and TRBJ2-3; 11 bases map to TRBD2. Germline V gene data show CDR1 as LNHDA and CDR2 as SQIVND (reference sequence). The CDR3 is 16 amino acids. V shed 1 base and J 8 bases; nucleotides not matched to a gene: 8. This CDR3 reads CASSIGVAGGPGTQYF. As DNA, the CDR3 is TGTGCCAGTAGTATAGGGGTAGCGGGGGGGCCCGGTACGCAGTATTTT.

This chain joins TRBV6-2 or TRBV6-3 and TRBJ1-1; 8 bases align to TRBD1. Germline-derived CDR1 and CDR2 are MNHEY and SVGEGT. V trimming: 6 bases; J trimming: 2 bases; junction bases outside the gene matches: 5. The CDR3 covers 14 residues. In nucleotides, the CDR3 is TGTGCCAGCAGCGACAGGGGCCATAACACTGAAGCTTTCTTT. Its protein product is CASSDRGHNTEAFF.

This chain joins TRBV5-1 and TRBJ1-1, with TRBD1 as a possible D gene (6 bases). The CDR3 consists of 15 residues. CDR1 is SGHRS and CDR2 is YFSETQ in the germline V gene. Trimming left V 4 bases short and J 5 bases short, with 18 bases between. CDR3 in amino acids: CASSPMVGGGTEAFF. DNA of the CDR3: TGCGCCAGCAGCCCCATGGTTGGGGGCGGGACTGAAGCTTTCTTT.

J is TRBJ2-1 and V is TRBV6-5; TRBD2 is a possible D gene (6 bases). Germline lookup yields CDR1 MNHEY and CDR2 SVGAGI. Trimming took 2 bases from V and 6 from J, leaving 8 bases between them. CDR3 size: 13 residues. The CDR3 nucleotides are TGTGCCAGCAGTTACGGGACTTCCAATGAGCAGTTCTTC. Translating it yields CASSYGTSNEQFF.

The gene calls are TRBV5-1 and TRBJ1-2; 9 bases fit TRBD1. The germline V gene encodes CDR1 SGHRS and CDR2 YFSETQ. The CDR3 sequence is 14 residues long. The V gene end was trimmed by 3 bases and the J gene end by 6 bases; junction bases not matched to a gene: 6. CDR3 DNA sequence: TGCGCCAGCAGCTCCGGACAGGGGCCCAATGGCTACACCTTC. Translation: CASSSGQGPNGYTF.

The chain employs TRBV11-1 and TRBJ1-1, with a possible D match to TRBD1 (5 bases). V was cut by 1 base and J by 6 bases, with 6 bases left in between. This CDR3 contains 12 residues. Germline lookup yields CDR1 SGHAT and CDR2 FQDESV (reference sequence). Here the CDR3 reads CASSLGGPEAFF. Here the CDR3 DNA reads TGTGCCAGCAGCTTAGGGGGCCCTGAAGCTTTCTTT.

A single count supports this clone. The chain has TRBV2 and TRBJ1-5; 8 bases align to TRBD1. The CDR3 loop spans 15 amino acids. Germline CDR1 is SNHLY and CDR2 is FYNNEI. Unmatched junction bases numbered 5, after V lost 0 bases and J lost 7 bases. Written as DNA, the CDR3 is TGTGCCAGCAGTGAAGCGGCAGGGGGCAGGCAGCCCCAGCATTTT. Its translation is CASSEAAGGRQPQHF.

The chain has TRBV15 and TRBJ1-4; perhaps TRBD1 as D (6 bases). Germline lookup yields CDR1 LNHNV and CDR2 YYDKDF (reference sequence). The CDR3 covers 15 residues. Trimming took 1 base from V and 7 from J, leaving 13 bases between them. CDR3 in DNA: TGTGCCACCAGCAGAGTTGCAGGGGAGCTTGAAAAACTGTTTTTT. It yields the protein CATSRVAGELEKLFF.

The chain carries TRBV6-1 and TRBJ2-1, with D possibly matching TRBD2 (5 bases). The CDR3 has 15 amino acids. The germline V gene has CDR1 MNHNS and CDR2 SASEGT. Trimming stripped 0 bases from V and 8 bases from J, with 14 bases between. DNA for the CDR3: TGTGCCAGCAGTGAAGCTGCAGGCCGGGGTTATGAGCAGTTCTTC. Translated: CASSEAAGRGYEQFF.

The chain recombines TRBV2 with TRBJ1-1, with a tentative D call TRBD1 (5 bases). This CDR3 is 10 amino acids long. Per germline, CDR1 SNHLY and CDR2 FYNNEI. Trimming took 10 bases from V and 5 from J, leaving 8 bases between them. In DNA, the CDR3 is TGTGCCAAAGGGGTAACTGAAGCTTTCTTT. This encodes CAKGVTEAFF.

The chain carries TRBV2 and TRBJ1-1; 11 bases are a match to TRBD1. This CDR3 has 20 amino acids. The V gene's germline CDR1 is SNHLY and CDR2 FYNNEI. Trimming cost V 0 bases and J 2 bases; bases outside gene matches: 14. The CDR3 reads CASSEAGPWDRGSTNTEAFF. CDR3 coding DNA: TGTGCCAGCAGTGAAGCGGGGCCTTGGGACAGGGGGTCTACAAACACTGAAGCTTTCTTT.

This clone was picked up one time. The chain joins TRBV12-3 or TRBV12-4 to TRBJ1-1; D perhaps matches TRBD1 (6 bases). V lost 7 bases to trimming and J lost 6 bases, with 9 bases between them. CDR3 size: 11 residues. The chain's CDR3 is CASITGPEAFF. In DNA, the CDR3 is TGTGCCAGCATCACAGGGCCTGAAGCTTTCTTT.

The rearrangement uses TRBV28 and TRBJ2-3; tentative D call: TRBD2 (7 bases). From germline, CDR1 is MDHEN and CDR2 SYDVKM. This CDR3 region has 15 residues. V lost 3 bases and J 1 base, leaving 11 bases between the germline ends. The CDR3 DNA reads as TGTGCCAGCAGTTTGGCGGGGGCGGGCACAGATACGCAGTATTTT. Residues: CASSLAGAGTDTQYF.

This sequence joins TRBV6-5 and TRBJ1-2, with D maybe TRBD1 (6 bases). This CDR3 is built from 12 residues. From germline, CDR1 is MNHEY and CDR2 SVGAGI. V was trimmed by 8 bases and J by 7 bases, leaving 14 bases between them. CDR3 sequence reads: CASRIAGVGYTF. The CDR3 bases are TGTGCCAGCCGAATAGCAGGGGTTGGCTACACCTTC.

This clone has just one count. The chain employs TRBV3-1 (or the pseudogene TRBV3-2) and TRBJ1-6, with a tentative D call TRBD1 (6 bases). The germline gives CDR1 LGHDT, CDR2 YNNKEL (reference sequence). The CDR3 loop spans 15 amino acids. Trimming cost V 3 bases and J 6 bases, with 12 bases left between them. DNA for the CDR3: TGTGCCAGCAGCCAGTCAGGGGCCTTTAATTCACCCCTCCACTTT. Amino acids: CASSQSGAFNSPLHF.

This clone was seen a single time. In nucleotides, the CDR3 is TGTGCCAGCAGCACAGGGGCTGGGGCCAACGTCCTGACTTTC. Its protein is CASSTGAGANVLTF. The chain uses TRBV25-1 and TRBJ2-6, with 7 bases matching TRBD1. V was clipped by 6 bases and J by 2 bases; unmatched bases: 1. The CDR3 runs 14 residues. CDR1 is MGHDK, CDR2 SYGVNS, per germline.